These 4 T cell receptor beta chains were sequenced from one sample in a study of blood T cell repertoires in COVID-19. TCRdb's copy holds only in-frame clones and misses some; the assay was immunoSEQ multiplex PCR. The table includes 500,000 to 600,000 clones, approximately 91% detected once. Sequences were obtained from peripheral blood. The source is a woman in her 50s with COVID-19, enrolled during active disease.

V and J are TRBV3-1 (or the pseudogene TRBV3-2) and TRBJ1-2, with a tentative D call TRBD1 (5 bases). This CDR3 has 15 residues. V lost 2 bases, J lost 6 bases, and 16 bases lay in between. Per germline, CDR1 LGHDT and CDR2 YNNKEL (reference sequence). Written as DNA, the CDR3 is TGTGCCAGCAGCCAACGGGGGAGAGTGGAAGATGGCTACACCTTC. It specifies CASSQRGRVEDGYTF.

J is TRBJ1-1 and V is TRBV19, with a tentative D call TRBD1 (6 bases). The CDR3 covers 16 residues. Germline CDR1 LNHDA, CDR2 SQIVND (reference sequence). Trimming removed 6 bases at V and 5 bases at J, with 22 bases between. CDR3 residues: CASRPREGVRGTEAFF. The CDR3 region has the DNA TGTGCCAGTAGACCTAGGGAGGGGGTCCGGGGGACTGAAGCTTTCTTT.

The chain employs TRBV5-6 and TRBJ1-2, with D unresolved. Germline CDR1 SGHDT, CDR2 YYEEEE. V was clipped by 7 bases and J by 4 bases, with 20 bases between them. This CDR3 region has 15 residues. DNA of the CDR3: TGTGCCAGCGTCTTGCGGGGAGGAACTATCTATGGCTACACCTTC. Translation gives CASVLRGGTIYGYTF.

V is TRBV19 and J is TRBJ2-1; D may be TRBD2 (5 bases). The CDR3 sequence is 14 residues long. Germline V CDR1 and CDR2: LNHDA, SQIVND (reference sequence). The germline V and J ends were trimmed by 1 base and 2 bases, with 6 bases remaining between them. CDR3 nucleotides: TGTGCCAGTAGTATAGGAGGGACCTACAATGAGCAGTTCTTC. Protein sequence: CASSIGGTYNEQFF.